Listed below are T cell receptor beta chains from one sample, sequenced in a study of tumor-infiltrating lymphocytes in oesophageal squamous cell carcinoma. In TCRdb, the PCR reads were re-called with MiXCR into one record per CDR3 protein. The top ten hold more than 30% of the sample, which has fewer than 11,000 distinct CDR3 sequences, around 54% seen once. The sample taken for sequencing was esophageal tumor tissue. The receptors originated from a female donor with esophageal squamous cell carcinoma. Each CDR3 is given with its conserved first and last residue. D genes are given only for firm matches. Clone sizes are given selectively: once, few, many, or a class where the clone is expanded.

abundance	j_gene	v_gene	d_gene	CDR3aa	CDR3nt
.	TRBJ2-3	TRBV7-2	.	CASSLVWEGDGTDTQYF	TGTGCCAGCAGCTTAGTTTGGGAGGGGGACGGCACAGATACGCAGTATTTT
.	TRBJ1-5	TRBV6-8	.	CASRDSSNQPQHF	TGTGCCAGCAGAGACAGCAGCAATCAGCCCCAGCATTTT
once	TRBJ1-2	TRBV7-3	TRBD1	CASSLGTDYGYTF	TGTGCCAGCAGCCTAGGGACAGACTATGGCTACACCTTC
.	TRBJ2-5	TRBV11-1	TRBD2	CASSLGGGSGETQYF	TGTGCCAGCAGCTTAGGGGGCGGGAGCGGGGAGACCCAGTACTTC
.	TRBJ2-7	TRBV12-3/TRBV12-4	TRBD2	CASSLASGRSNEQYF	TGTGCCAGCAGTTTAGCTAGCGGGAGAAGCAACGAGCAGTACTTC
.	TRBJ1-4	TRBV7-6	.	CASSPRGNEKLFF	TGTGCCAGCAGCCCACGGGGTAATGAAAAACTGTTTTTT
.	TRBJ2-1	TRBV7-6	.	CASSSGWDNEQFF	TGTGCTAGCAGCTCCGGTTGGGACAATGAGCAGTTCTTC
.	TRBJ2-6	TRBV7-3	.	CASSPTPGANVLTF	TGTGCCAGCAGCCCGACCCCTGGGGCCAACGTCCTGACTTTC
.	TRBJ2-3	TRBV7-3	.	CASSLTETSTDTQYF	TGTGCCAGCAGCTTAACTGAAACTAGCACAGATACGCAGTATTTT
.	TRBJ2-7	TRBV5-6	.	CASSWATVFEQYF	TGTGCCAGCAGCTGGGCGACAGTCTTTGAGCAGTACTTC
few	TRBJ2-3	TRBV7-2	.	CASSLLSATDTQYF	TGTGCCAGCAGCTTATTGTCCGCAACAGATACGCAGTATTTT
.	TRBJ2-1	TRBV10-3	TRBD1	CAISGTGGDKNEQFF	TGTGCCATCAGTGGGACAGGGGGCGATAAGAATGAGCAGTTCTTC
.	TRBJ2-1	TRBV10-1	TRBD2	CASSSGTSGRGEQFF	TGCGCCAGCAGCAGCGGGACTAGCGGGAGAGGTGAGCAGTTCTTC
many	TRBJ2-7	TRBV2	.	CASSVQGPGIYEQYF	TGTGCCAGCAGTGTCCAGGGACCGGGGATCTACGAGCAGTACTTC
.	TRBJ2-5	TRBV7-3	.	CASSFGQARGETQYF	TGTGCCAGCAGCTTCGGGCAGGCGAGGGGAGAGACCCAGTACTTC
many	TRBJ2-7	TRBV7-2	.	CASSLGRERSYEQYF	TGTGCCAGCAGCTTAGGTCGGGAACGGTCCTACGAGCAGTACTTC
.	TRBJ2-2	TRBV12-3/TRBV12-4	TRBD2	CASSPGLADTGELFF	TGTGCCAGCAGTCCTGGACTAGCCGACACCGGGGAGCTGTTTTTT
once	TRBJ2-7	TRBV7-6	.	CASSSAGISYEQYF	TGTGCCAGCAGCTCAGCGGGTATCTCCTACGAGCAGTACTTC
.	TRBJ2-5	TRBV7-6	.	CASSLAPAGETQYF	TGTGCCAGCAGCTTAGCGCCGGCGGGAGAGACCCAGTACTTC
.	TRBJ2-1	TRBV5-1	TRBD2	CASSLASGLYNEQFF	TGCGCCAGCAGCTTGGCTAGCGGACTATACAATGAGCAGTTCTTC
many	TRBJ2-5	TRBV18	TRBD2	CASSPPVGLAGEETQYF	TGTGCCAGCTCACCACCAGTGGGACTAGCGGGAGAAGAGACCCAGTACTTC
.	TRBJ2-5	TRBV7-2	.	CASSSRTAPREYF	TGTGCCAGCAGCAGCAGGACAGCCCCCCGGGAGTACTTC
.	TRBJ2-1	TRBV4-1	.	CASSQQIADNEQFF	TGCGCCAGCAGCCAACAGATAGCGGACAATGAGCAGTTCTTC
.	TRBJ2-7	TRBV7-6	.	CASSLEGWGLYEQYF	TGTGCCAGCAGCTTAGAGGGATGGGGTTTGTACGAGCAGTACTTC
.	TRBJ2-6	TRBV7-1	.	CASSTSLPGANVLTF	TGTGCCAGCAGCACCAGTTTACCTGGGGCCAACGTCCTGACTTTC
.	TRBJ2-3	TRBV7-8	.	CASSSKTPLVGGSTDTQYF	TGTGCCAGCAGCTCCAAGACTCCCCTAGTTGGGGGGAGTACAGATACGCAGTATTTT
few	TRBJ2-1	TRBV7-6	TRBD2	CASSSSLAGDAYNEQFF	TGTGCCAGCAGCTCCTCATTAGCGGGAGATGCCTACAATGAGCAGTTCTTC
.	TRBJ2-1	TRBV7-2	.	CASSIIAGVTNEQFF	TGTGCCAGCAGCATTATAGCAGGAGTTACAAATGAGCAGTTCTTC
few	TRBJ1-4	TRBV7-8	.	CASSLYAGSNEKLFF	TGTGCCAGCAGCTTATATGCAGGGTCTAATGAAAAACTGTTTTTT
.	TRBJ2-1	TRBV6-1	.	CASSLDRNEQFF	TGTGCCAGCAGTCTGGATAGGAATGAGCAGTTCTTC
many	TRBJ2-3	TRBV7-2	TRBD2	CASSGQAGGADTQYF	TGTGCCAGCAGCGGACAAGCGGGAGGAGCAGATACGCAGTATTTT
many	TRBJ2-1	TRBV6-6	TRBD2	CASSYLGTSGIVRSYNEQFF	TGTGCCAGCAGTTACCTTGGGACTAGCGGGATAGTTCGCTCCTACAATGAGCAGTTCTTC
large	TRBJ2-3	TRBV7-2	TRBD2	CASSTRLAGGSDTQYF	TGTGCCAGCAGCACCCGACTAGCGGGAGGGTCAGATACGCAGTATTTT
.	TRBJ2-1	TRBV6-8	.	CASSLRGVVHNEQFF	TGTGCCAGCAGTTTACGGGGCGTTGTCCACAATGAGCAGTTCTTC
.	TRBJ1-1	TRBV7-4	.	CASSLVQGWGNTEAFF	TGTGCCAGCAGCTTAGTACAGGGATGGGGGAACACTGAAGCTTTCTTT
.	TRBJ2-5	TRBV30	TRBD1	CAWSVRSKGGLSYNEQYF	TGTGCCTGGAGTGTACGTTCCAAAGGGGGCCTCTCCTACAATGAGCAGTACTTC
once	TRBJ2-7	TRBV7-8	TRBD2	CASSLGGPGTSGRRGYEQYF	TGTGCCAGCAGCTTAGGGGGGCCTGGGACTAGCGGGAGGAGGGGTTACGAGCAGTACTTC
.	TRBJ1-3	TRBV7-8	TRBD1	CASSLNRDRGNTIYF	TGTGCCAGCAGCTTAAACAGGGACAGGGGAAACACCATATATTTT
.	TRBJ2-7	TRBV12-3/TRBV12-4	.	CASSRRGLGTDTQYF	TGTGCCAGCAGTCGCAGGGGTCTTGGCACAGATACGCAGTACTTC
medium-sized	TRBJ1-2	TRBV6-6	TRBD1	CASSYSQPGGNYGYTF	TGTGCCAGCAGTTACTCCCAACCAGGGGGTAACTATGGCTACACCTTC
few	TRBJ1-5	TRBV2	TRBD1	CASKVGTGGSQPQHF	TGTGCCAGCAAGGTAGGGACAGGGGGCAGTCAGCCCCAGCATTTT
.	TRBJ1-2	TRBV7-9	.	CASSSGQSNYGYTF	TGTGCCAGCAGCTCAGGACAGTCTAACTATGGCTACACCTTC
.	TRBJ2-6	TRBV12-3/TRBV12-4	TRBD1	CATSGTGGSGANVLTF	TGTGCCACCTCCGGGACAGGGGGCTCTGGGGCCAACGTCCTGACTTTC
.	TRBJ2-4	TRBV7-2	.	CASSLARPHNIQYF	TGTGCCAGCAGCTTAGCTAGACCCCATAACATTCAGTACTTC
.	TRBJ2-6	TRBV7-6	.	CASSLNTPSSGANVLTF	TGTGCCAGCAGCTTAAACACCCCCAGCTCTGGGGCCAACGTCCTGACTTTC
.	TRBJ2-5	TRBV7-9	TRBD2	CASSLASGSGGGTQYF	TGTGCCAGCAGCTTAGCGAGCGGGAGCGGAGGGGGGACCCAGTACTTC
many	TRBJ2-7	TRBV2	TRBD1	CASRRDRGSYNEQYF	TGTGCCAGCAGGAGGGACAGGGGGTCCTACAATGAGCAGTACTTC
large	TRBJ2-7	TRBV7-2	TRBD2	CASSSGLAGASISYEQYF	TGTGCCAGCAGCTCCGGACTAGCGGGAGCGTCTATCTCCTACGAGCAGTACTTC
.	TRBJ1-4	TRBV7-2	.	CASSRDRINEKLFF	TGTGCCAGCAGCCGCGACAGGATAAATGAAAAACTGTTTTTT
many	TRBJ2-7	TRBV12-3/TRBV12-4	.	CASSLGLTSYNEQYF	TGTGCCAGCAGTTTAGGTCTTACTTCCTACAATGAGCAGTACTTC
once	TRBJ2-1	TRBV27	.	CASSPGAGPSSYNEQFF	TGTGCCAGCAGCCCGGGCGCGGGACCGAGCTCCTACAATGAGCAGTTCTTC
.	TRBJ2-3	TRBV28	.	CASKRRFTDTQYF	TGTGCCAGCAAAAGGAGGTTTACAGATACGCAGTATTTT
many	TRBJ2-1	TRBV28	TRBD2	CASREASGVNEQFF	TGTGCCAGCAGGGAGGCTAGCGGAGTCAATGAGCAGTTCTTC
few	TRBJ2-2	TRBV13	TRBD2	CASSFRPSGTGELFF	TGTGCCAGCAGCTTCCGGCCTAGCGGGACCGGGGAGCTGTTTTTT
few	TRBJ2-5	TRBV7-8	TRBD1	CASSSDRGRKTQYF	TGTGCCAGCAGCTCCGACAGGGGGAGGAAGACCCAGTACTTC